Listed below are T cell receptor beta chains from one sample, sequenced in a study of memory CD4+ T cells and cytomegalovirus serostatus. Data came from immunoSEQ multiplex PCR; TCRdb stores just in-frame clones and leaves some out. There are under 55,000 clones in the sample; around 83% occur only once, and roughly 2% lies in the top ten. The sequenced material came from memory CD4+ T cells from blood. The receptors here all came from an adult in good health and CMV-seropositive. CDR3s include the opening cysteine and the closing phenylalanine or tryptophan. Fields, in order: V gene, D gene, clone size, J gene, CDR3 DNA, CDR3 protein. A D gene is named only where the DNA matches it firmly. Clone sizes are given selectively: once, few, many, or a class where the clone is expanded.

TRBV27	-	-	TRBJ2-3	TGTGCCAGCAGTTTAGTCCCCGGCGGAACGCAGTATTTT	CASSLVPGGTQYF
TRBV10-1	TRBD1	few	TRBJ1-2	TGCGCCAGCAGTGCGGACAGGGGCAAGAGCGGCTACACCTTC	CASSADRGKSGYTF
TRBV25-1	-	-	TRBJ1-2	TGTGCCAGCAGTGAATATGGCTCTAACTATGGCTACACCTTC	CASSEYGSNYGYTF
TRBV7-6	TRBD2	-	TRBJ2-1	TGTGCCAGCAGCTTAGCGGACGTGGGAGGGTTGGTTGAGCAGTTCTTC	CASSLADVGGLVEQFF
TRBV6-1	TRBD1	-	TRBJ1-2	TGTGCCAGCAGTGGGGCTTGGACAGGGTCGAACTATGGCTACACCTTC	CASSGAWTGSNYGYTF
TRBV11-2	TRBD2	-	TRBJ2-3	TGTGCCAGCAGCTTAGGCCCGGGGGGGGGCACAGATACGCAGTATTTT	CASSLGPGGGTDTQYF
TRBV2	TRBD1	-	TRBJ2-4	TGTGCCAGCAGCCTGGAACAGGGGTGGGACATTCAGTACTTC	CASSLEQGWDIQYF
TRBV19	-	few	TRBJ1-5	TGTGCCAGTAGTATGCAAGGGAGCAATCAGCCCCAGCATTTT	CASSMQGSNQPQHF
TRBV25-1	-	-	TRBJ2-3	TGTGCCAGCAGTGATCGGGCGGCTAGAGGGATGGATACGCAGTATTTT	CASSDRAARGMDTQYF
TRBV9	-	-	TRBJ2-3	TGTGCCAGCAGCGTAGCCGGCTACCTCACAGATACGCAGTATTTT	CASSVAGYLTDTQYF
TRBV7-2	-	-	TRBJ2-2	TGTGCCAGCAGCTACTACACCGGGGAGCTGTTTTTT	CASSYYTGELFF
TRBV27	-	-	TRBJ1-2	TGTGCCAGCAGCCAGGCCGCCCTAATTAACTATGGCTACACCTTC	CASSQAALINYGYTF
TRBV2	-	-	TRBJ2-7	TGTGCCAGCAGTGTGAGAACCTTGGGCGAGCAGTACTTC	CASSVRTLGEQYF
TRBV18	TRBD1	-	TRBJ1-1	TGTGCCAGCTCGTTGACAGGGGTGAACACTGAAGCTTTCTTT	CASSLTGVNTEAFF
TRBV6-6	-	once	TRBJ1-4	TGTGCCACCCGATCAACTAATGAAAAACTGTTTTTT	CATRSTNEKLFF
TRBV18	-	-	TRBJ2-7	TGTGCCAGCTCACAAGAAACAGGCCCCTACGAGCAGTACTTC	CASSQETGPYEQYF
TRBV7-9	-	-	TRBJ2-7	TGTGCCAGCAGCTTGGAGGACGGACCCTACGAGCAGTACTTC	CASSLEDGPYEQYF
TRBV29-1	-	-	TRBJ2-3	TGCAGCGCCACCCGAGATACGCAGTATTTT	CSATRDTQYF
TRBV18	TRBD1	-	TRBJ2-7	TGTGCCAGCTCAGACGACAGGGGTGAGCAGTACTTC	CASSDDRGEQYF
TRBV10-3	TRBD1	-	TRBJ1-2	TGTGCCATCAGGCAGGGGGCAGAAGGCTATGGCTACACCTTC	CAIRQGAEGYGYTF
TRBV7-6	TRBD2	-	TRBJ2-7	TGTGCCAGCAGCTCCAGACTAGCGGGAGACCTGGACGAGCAGTACTTC	CASSSRLAGDLDEQYF
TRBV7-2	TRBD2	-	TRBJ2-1	TGTGCCAGCAGCTCCAACACTCTAGCGGGAGCTTACAATGAGCAGTTCTTC	CASSSNTLAGAYNEQFF
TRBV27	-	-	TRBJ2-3	TGTGCCAGCAGTAAACAGGTAGTGGGGGATACGCAGTATTTT	CASSKQVVGDTQYF
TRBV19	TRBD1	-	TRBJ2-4	TGTGCCAGTAGTCCCCACGGACAGGCACCTGACATTCAGTACTTC	CASSPHGQAPDIQYF
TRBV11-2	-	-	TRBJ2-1	TGTGCCAGCAGCTTAGACGGAACCTACAATGAGCAGTTCTTC	CASSLDGTYNEQFF
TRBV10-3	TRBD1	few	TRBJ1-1	TGTGCCATCAGTACAGGGGTAGGCACTGAAGCTTTCTTT	CAISTGVGTEAFF
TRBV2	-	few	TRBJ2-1	TGTGCCAGCTCCCAGTTGGGGGATAAATTCTTC	CASSQLGDKFF
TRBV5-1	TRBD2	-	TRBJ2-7	TGCGCCAGCACCGGACTAGCGGGAGAGAACGAGCAGTACTTC	CASTGLAGENEQYF
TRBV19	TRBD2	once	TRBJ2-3	TGTGCCAGTAGTGGGGACCACCTCGGACTAGCGGCCACAGATACGCAGTATTTT	CASSGDHLGLAATDTQYF
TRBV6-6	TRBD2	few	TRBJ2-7	TGTGCCAGCAGTTACCAAGGGGCAGGGAGGGACTACGAGCAGTACTTC	CASSYQGAGRDYEQYF
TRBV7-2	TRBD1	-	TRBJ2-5	TGTGCCAGCAGCTTAGGGGCGCAGGGGGTGAGTGTCGGAGAGACCCAGTACTTC	CASSLGAQGVSVGETQYF
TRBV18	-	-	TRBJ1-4	TGTGCCAGCTCACCCCCCGGGGGGGGAGATGAAAAACTGTTTTTT	CASSPPGGGDEKLFF
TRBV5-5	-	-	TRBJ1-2	TGTGCCAGCAGCTCTCCGGGGAAGGTCTATGGCTACACCTTC	CASSSPGKVYGYTF
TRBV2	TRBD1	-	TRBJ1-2	TGTGCCAGCAGGGCACAGGGGAGCCGTGGCTACACCTTC	CASRAQGSRGYTF
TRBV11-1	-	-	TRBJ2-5	TGTGCCAGCAGCGCCGGGGGGCTGAAGACCCAGTACTTC	CASSAGGLKTQYF
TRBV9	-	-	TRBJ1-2	TGTGCCAGCAGCGTAGGAGGGGTGGACTATGGCTACACCTTC	CASSVGGVDYGYTF
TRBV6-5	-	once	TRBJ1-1	TGTGCCAGCAGCCTCAATTGGGGTAACACTGAAGCTTTCTTT	CASSLNWGNTEAFF
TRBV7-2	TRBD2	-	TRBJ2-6	TGTGCCAGCAGCCTCGGACTAGAAGCCAACGTCCTGACTTTC	CASSLGLEANVLTF
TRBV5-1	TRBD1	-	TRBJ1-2	TGCGCCAGCAGCTTGGGGGGACAGGGTATTCGTGAAGGCTATGGCTACACCTTC	CASSLGGQGIREGYGYTF
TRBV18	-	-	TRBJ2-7	TGTGCCAGCTCACCAGAGGGCTACCGAAGCGAGCAGTACTTC	CASSPEGYRSEQYF
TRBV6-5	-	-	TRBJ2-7	TGTGCCAGCAGTTATGGGGGAGGCGGCAGCCCCGACGAGCAGTACTTC	CASSYGGGGSPDEQYF
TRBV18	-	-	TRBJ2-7	TGTGCCAGCTCACCACTGGGTGGGGAGGTGCAGTACTTC	CASSPLGGEVQYF
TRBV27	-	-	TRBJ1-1	TGTGCCAGCAAATTGACAGGATCCGTGAACACTGAAGCTTTCTTT	CASKLTGSVNTEAFF
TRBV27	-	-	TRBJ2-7	TGTGCCAGCAGGAGGTCCATATACGACGAGCAGTACTTC	CASRRSIYDEQYF
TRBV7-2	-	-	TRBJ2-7	TGTGCCAGCAGCTTAGCGGGGGTTTCCGAGCAGTACTTC	CASSLAGVSEQYF
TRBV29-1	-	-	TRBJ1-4	TGCAGCGTTGTGGGTCCAGCAACTAATGAAAAACTGTTTTTT	CSVVGPATNEKLFF
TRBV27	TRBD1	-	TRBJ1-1	TGTGCCAGCAGGGCGACAGGGGTCAACACTGAAGCTTTCTTT	CASRATGVNTEAFF
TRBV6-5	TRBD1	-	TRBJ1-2	TGTGCCAGCAGTTACGGGGACAGGGGGCTCTATGGCTACACCTTC	CASSYGDRGLYGYTF
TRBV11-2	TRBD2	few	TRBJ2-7	TGTGCCAGCAGCTTAGAGGTAGCGGGCAGCTCCTACGAGCAGTACTTC	CASSLEVAGSSYEQYF
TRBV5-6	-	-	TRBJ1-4	TGTGCCAGCAGCCAGCTCGGAACAACTAATGAAAAACTGTTTTTT	CASSQLGTTNEKLFF
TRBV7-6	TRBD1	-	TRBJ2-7	TGTGCCAGCAGCCCCACAGGGGACTCCTACGAGCAGTACTTC	CASSPTGDSYEQYF
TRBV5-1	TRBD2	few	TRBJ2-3	TGCGCCAGCAGCTTGGTTAGCGGGAGCACAGATACGCAGTATTTT	CASSLVSGSTDTQYF